The rows below give T cell receptor beta chains drawn from one sample of a study of T cells in Graves' hyperthyroidism and ophthalmopathy. TCRdb fed the multiplex PCR reads into MiXCR, producing one record per CDR3 protein. The sample has about half a million distinct CDR3 sequences, about 16% seen once; the top ten hold around 28%. The sequenced sample was blood. Source of these receptors: a woman in her thirties with Graves' ophthalmopathy. Each CDR3 is given with its conserved first and last residue. Fields, in order: clone size, V gene, D gene, J gene, CDR3 protein, CDR3 DNA. D genes are given only for firm matches. The size field is filled for only some rows; it gives once, few, many or a size class.

clone_size: many
v_call: TRBV12-3/TRBV12-4
d_call: -
j_call: TRBJ2-2
cdr3_aa: CASSRGTAVSGELFF
cdr3_nt: TGTGCCAGCAGTCGCGGGACGGCGGTTTCCGGGGAGCTGTTTTTT

clone_size: many
v_call: TRBV12-3/TRBV12-4
d_call: -
j_call: TRBJ2-1
cdr3_aa: CASNLDIYNEQFF
cdr3_nt: TGTGCCAGCAACCTCGACATATACAATGAGCAGTTCTTC

clone_size: many
v_call: TRBV7-3
d_call: -
j_call: TRBJ2-3
cdr3_aa: CASSYGSSTDTQYF
cdr3_nt: TGTGCCAGCAGCTACGGCTCTAGCACAGATACGCAGTATTTT

clone_size: -
v_call: TRBV4-3
d_call: TRBD2
j_call: TRBJ2-1
cdr3_aa: CASSLSGNGYNEQFF
cdr3_nt: TGCGCCAGCAGCCTTAGCGGGAATGGCTACAATGAGCAGTTCTTC

clone_size: -
v_call: TRBV25-1
d_call: -
j_call: TRBJ1-6
cdr3_aa: CASSTRGVYSPLHF
cdr3_nt: TGTGCCAGCAGTACGAGAGGGGTATATTCACCCCTCCACTTT

clone_size: -
v_call: TRBV6-5
d_call: -
j_call: TRBJ2-1
cdr3_aa: CASSLSRAYNEQFF
cdr3_nt: TGTGCCAGCAGTTTGTCTCGGGCCTACAATGAGCAGTTCTTC

clone_size: many
v_call: TRBV7-9
d_call: -
j_call: TRBJ2-3
cdr3_aa: CASSPPVPRPSTDTQYF
cdr3_nt: TGTGCCAGCAGCCCCCCCGTCCCCCGTCCTAGCACAGATACGCAGTATTTT

clone_size: few
v_call: TRBV27
d_call: TRBD1
j_call: TRBJ2-7
cdr3_aa: CASSRQGVSEQYF
cdr3_nt: TGTGCCAGCAGCCGACAGGGGGTGAGCGAGCAGTACTTC

clone_size: -
v_call: TRBV5-1
d_call: TRBD1
j_call: TRBJ1-1
cdr3_aa: CASSRYRGGTEAFF
cdr3_nt: TGCGCCAGCAGCAGGTACAGGGGAGGCACTGAAGCTTTCTTT

clone_size: many
v_call: TRBV20-1
d_call: -
j_call: TRBJ2-7
cdr3_aa: CSATGVRYEQYF
cdr3_nt: TGCAGTGCTACGGGAGTTAGGTACGAGCAGTACTTC

clone_size: -
v_call: TRBV19
d_call: -
j_call: TRBJ1-2
cdr3_aa: CASIRTVHSANYGYTF
cdr3_nt: TGTGCCAGTATCAGGACAGTCCACTCTGCTAACTATGGCTACACCTTC

clone_size: many
v_call: TRBV7-2
d_call: -
j_call: TRBJ2-1
cdr3_aa: CASSASGHSYNEQFF
cdr3_nt: TGTGCCAGCAGCGCCAGCGGGCATTCCTACAATGAGCAGTTCTTC

clone_size: many
v_call: TRBV28
d_call: TRBD1
j_call: TRBJ1-4
cdr3_aa: CASSSGTETETNEKLFF
cdr3_nt: TGTGCCAGCAGCTCCGGGACAGAGACCGAAACTAATGAAAAACTGTTTTTT

clone_size: many
v_call: TRBV5-5
d_call: TRBD2
j_call: TRBJ2-1
cdr3_aa: CASSSGLAGGSEQFF
cdr3_nt: TGTGCCAGCAGCTCCGGACTAGCGGGAGGATCGGAGCAGTTCTTC

clone_size: many
v_call: TRBV12-3/TRBV12-4
d_call: TRBD2
j_call: TRBJ2-1
cdr3_aa: CASSLKAGANEQFF
cdr3_nt: TGTGCCAGCAGTTTAAAAGCGGGAGCAAATGAGCAGTTCTTC

clone_size: -
v_call: TRBV3-1
d_call: TRBD1
j_call: TRBJ1-4
cdr3_aa: CASSPRQGTNEKLFF
cdr3_nt: TGTGCCAGCAGCCCCAGACAGGGGACTAATGAAAAACTGTTTTTT

clone_size: -
v_call: TRBV7-9
d_call: -
j_call: TRBJ2-3
cdr3_aa: CASNSGVRTDTQYF
cdr3_nt: TGTGCCAGCAACTCAGGGGTCCGCACAGATACGCAGTATTTT

clone_size: many
v_call: TRBV7-2
d_call: -
j_call: TRBJ2-5
cdr3_aa: CASSLVGSTETQYF
cdr3_nt: TGTGCCAGCAGCTTAGTAGGTAGCACGGAGACCCAGTACTTC

clone_size: many
v_call: TRBV2
d_call: -
j_call: TRBJ2-7
cdr3_aa: CASSARTAISYEQYF
cdr3_nt: TGTGCCAGCAGCGCCCGGACAGCTATCTCCTACGAGCAGTACTTC

clone_size: many
v_call: TRBV27
d_call: -
j_call: TRBJ2-3
cdr3_aa: CASSSRVFGGTDTQYF
cdr3_nt: TGTGCCAGCAGTTCGAGGGTTTTTGGCGGTACAGATACGCAGTATTTT

clone_size: many
v_call: TRBV6-2/TRBV6-3
d_call: -
j_call: TRBJ2-4
cdr3_aa: CASSSQQGAKNIQYF
cdr3_nt: TGTGCCAGCAGCTCTCAACAGGGCGCCAAAAACATTCAGTACTTC

clone_size: -
v_call: TRBV2
d_call: TRBD1
j_call: TRBJ1-2
cdr3_aa: CASSEGRQGADGYTF
cdr3_nt: TGTGCCAGCAGTGAAGGCCGACAGGGGGCAGATGGCTACACCTTC

clone_size: many
v_call: TRBV6-2/TRBV6-3
d_call: -
j_call: TRBJ2-7
cdr3_aa: CASSRTWDEQYF
cdr3_nt: TGTGCCAGCAGCCGGACATGGGACGAGCAGTACTTC

clone_size: -
v_call: TRBV5-1
d_call: -
j_call: TRBJ2-1
cdr3_aa: CASSGARGVATQFF
cdr3_nt: TGCGCCAGCAGCGGGGCCAGGGGGGTCGCAACTCAGTTCTTC

clone_size: -
v_call: TRBV29-1
d_call: -
j_call: TRBJ1-1
cdr3_aa: CSAERAMNTEAFF
cdr3_nt: TGCAGCGCCGAGAGGGCCATGAACACTGAAGCTTTCTTT

clone_size: -
v_call: TRBV24-1
d_call: TRBD2
j_call: TRBJ2-1
cdr3_aa: CATSDSGLAEDNEQFF
cdr3_nt: TGTGCCACCAGTGATTCGGGACTAGCGGAAGACAATGAGCAGTTCTTC

clone_size: few
v_call: TRBV5-8
d_call: TRBD1
j_call: TRBJ2-3
cdr3_aa: CASSPGTGSTDTQYF
cdr3_nt: TGTGCCAGCAGCCCAGGGACAGGGAGCACAGATACGCAGTATTTT

clone_size: many
v_call: TRBV13
d_call: TRBD2
j_call: TRBJ2-1
cdr3_aa: CASSAFQREGRDEQFF
cdr3_nt: TGTGCCAGCAGCGCTTTCCAGCGGGAGGGCCGGGATGAGCAGTTCTTC

clone_size: many
v_call: TRBV6-5
d_call: -
j_call: TRBJ2-7
cdr3_aa: CASSYSQGSPYEQYF
cdr3_nt: TGTGCCAGCAGTTACTCCCAGGGGTCCCCCTACGAGCAGTACTTC

clone_size: -
v_call: TRBV4-3
d_call: -
j_call: TRBJ2-3
cdr3_aa: CASSQAGSRKDTQYF
cdr3_nt: TGCGCCAGCAGCCAAGCAGGGAGTCGCAAGGATACGCAGTATTTT

clone_size: -
v_call: TRBV2
d_call: TRBD1
j_call: TRBJ2-5
cdr3_aa: CASSGTGTVQETQYF
cdr3_nt: TGTGCCAGCAGTGGGACAGGGACCGTCCAAGAGACCCAGTACTTC

clone_size: few
v_call: TRBV14
d_call: -
j_call: TRBJ2-2
cdr3_aa: CASSQDRGTANTGELFF
cdr3_nt: TGTGCCAGCAGCCAAGATCGTGGTACAGCGAACACCGGGGAGCTGTTTTTT

clone_size: few
v_call: TRBV20-1
d_call: -
j_call: TRBJ2-7
cdr3_aa: CSAIEGPWAEQYF
cdr3_nt: TGCAGTGCGATCGAAGGCCCCTGGGCCGAGCAGTACTTC

clone_size: many
v_call: TRBV13
d_call: TRBD2
j_call: TRBJ2-3
cdr3_aa: CASSSSLAGGFTDTQYF
cdr3_nt: TGTGCCAGCAGCTCATCACTAGCGGGAGGGTTCACAGATACGCAGTATTTT

clone_size: many
v_call: TRBV2
d_call: TRBD2
j_call: TRBJ2-1
cdr3_aa: CASSELTSGSDEQFF
cdr3_nt: TGTGCCAGCAGTGAATTGACTAGCGGGAGCGATGAGCAGTTCTTC

clone_size: -
v_call: TRBV20-1
d_call: -
j_call: TRBJ2-3
cdr3_aa: CSASPYGASTDTQYF
cdr3_nt: TGCAGTGCTAGCCCCTACGGGGCGAGCACAGATACGCAGTATTTT

clone_size: few
v_call: TRBV7-9
d_call: -
j_call: TRBJ2-3
cdr3_aa: CASSFGGRAQGTDTQYF
cdr3_nt: TGTGCCAGCAGCTTCGGTGGCAGGGCCCAGGGCACAGATACGCAGTATTTT

clone_size: -
v_call: TRBV25-1
d_call: TRBD2
j_call: TRBJ2-1
cdr3_aa: CASSDSGLAGGFYNEQFF
cdr3_nt: TGTGCCAGCAGTGACTCTGGCCTAGCGGGAGGCTTCTACAATGAGCAGTTCTTC

clone_size: many
v_call: TRBV10-2
d_call: TRBD2
j_call: TRBJ2-7
cdr3_aa: CASSPGTSGPYEQYF
cdr3_nt: TGTGCCAGCAGCCCGGGGACTAGCGGACCCTACGAGCAGTACTTC

clone_size: many
v_call: TRBV28
d_call: -
j_call: TRBJ2-2
cdr3_aa: CASISGGNTGELFF
cdr3_nt: TGTGCCAGCATATCCGGGGGGAACACCGGGGAGCTGTTTTTT

clone_size: -
v_call: TRBV5-1
d_call: -
j_call: TRBJ2-2
cdr3_aa: CASSFSSGAGELFF
cdr3_nt: TGTGCCAGCAGCTTCTCTTCCGGCGCGGGGGAGCTGTTTTTT

clone_size: -
v_call: TRBV7-2
d_call: -
j_call: TRBJ2-1
cdr3_aa: CASSASGNSYNEQFF
cdr3_nt: TGTGCCAGCAGCGCCAGCGGTAACTCCTACAATGAGCAGTTCTTC

clone_size: few
v_call: TRBV6-1
d_call: -
j_call: TRBJ1-2
cdr3_aa: CASNGGYTF
cdr3_nt: TGTGCCAGCAACGGTGGCTACACCTTC

clone_size: few
v_call: TRBV4-1
d_call: TRBD1
j_call: TRBJ1-5
cdr3_aa: CASSQVPGGGNQPQHF
cdr3_nt: TGCGCCAGCAGCCAAGTTCCAGGGGGCGGCAATCAGCCCCAGCATTTT

clone_size: few
v_call: TRBV12-3/TRBV12-4
d_call: -
j_call: TRBJ1-1
cdr3_aa: CASSQSGDTEAFF
cdr3_nt: TGTGCCAGCAGCCAAAGTGGTGACACTGAAGCTTTCTTT

clone_size: many
v_call: TRBV7-2
d_call: -
j_call: TRBJ1-1
cdr3_aa: CASSLHSQMNTEAFF
cdr3_nt: TGTGCCAGCAGCTTACATTCGCAGATGAACACTGAAGCTTTCTTT

clone_size: few
v_call: TRBV29-1
d_call: -
j_call: TRBJ2-3
cdr3_aa: CSVLRADSSTDTQYF
cdr3_nt: TGCAGTGTACTCCGTGCAGACAGTAGCACAGATACGCAGTATTTT

clone_size: -
v_call: TRBV3-1
d_call: TRBD1
j_call: TRBJ1-2
cdr3_aa: CASRRMTGGGYTF
cdr3_nt: TGTGCCAGCAGGCGCATGACAGGGGGTGGCTACACCTTC

clone_size: few
v_call: TRBV19
d_call: TRBD1
j_call: TRBJ2-7
cdr3_aa: CASGEGAKDEQYF
cdr3_nt: TGTGCCAGTGGAGAGGGGGCGAAAGACGAGCAGTACTTC

clone_size: -
v_call: TRBV25-1
d_call: -
j_call: TRBJ1-5
cdr3_aa: CASDRGNQPQHF
cdr3_nt: TGTGCCAGTGACAGAGGTAATCAGCCCCAGCATTTT

clone_size: many
v_call: TRBV5-1
d_call: -
j_call: TRBJ2-3
cdr3_aa: CASSSALAPTDTQYF
cdr3_nt: TGCGCCAGCAGCTCAGCCCTAGCGCCCACAGATACGCAGTATTTT

clone_size: few
v_call: TRBV6-1
d_call: TRBD1
j_call: TRBJ1-2
cdr3_aa: CASSEGPTGENGYTF
cdr3_nt: TGTGCCAGCAGTGAAGGACCGACAGGGGAGAATGGCTACACCTTC

clone_size: -
v_call: TRBV5-1
d_call: -
j_call: TRBJ2-7
cdr3_aa: CASSSLGGATPYEQYF
cdr3_nt: TGCGCCAGCAGCTCGTTGGGGGGGGCGACACCCTACGAGCAGTACTTC

clone_size: few
v_call: TRBV2
d_call: -
j_call: TRBJ1-5
cdr3_aa: CASNRESNQPQHF
cdr3_nt: TGTGCCAGTAACAGGGAAAGCAATCAGCCCCAGCATTTT

clone_size: many
v_call: TRBV7-9
d_call: -
j_call: TRBJ1-1
cdr3_aa: CASSLEQGEAFF
cdr3_nt: TGTGCCAGCAGCTTAGAACAGGGTGAAGCTTTCTTT

clone_size: -
v_call: TRBV29-1
d_call: TRBD1
j_call: TRBJ1-1
cdr3_aa: CSAQGPWNTEAFF
cdr3_nt: TGCAGCGCACAGGGGCCTTGGAACACTGAAGCTTTCTTT